The sequence of this TCR beta chain was determined in a study of T cell changes during pregnancy in multiple sclerosis. TCRdb's copy holds only in-frame clones and misses some; the assay was immunoSEQ multiplex PCR. This sample has about 38,000 clones, with 90% to 95% found just once. Trimming stripped 7 bases from V and 2 bases from J, with 9 bases between. This CDR3 spans 12 amino acids. Germline CDR1 is MNHNY and CDR2 is SVGAGI (reference sequence). This rearrangement joins TRBV6-6 to TRBJ2-7; D not resolved. Sample: CD8+ T cells from peripheral blood mononuclear cells, taken in the third trimester of pregnancy. The receptor's source is a female donor with multiple sclerosis, enrolled in a pregnancy study. In DNA form, the CDR3 reads TGTGCCAGCACGACTTCTCCCTACGAGCAGTACTTC. As protein: CASTTSPYEQYF.